This record looks at one TCR beta chain sequence and its context. Libraries were prepared by immunoSEQ multiplex PCR; TCRdb keeps only in-frame clonotypes and omits some of them. The sample holds 100,000 or so clones, about 72% seen once. These data come from a study of blood T cell repertoires in COVID-19. The overall study: Samples representing acute and convalescent COVID-19 were sourced from the United States, Italy and Spain. T cells, B-cell-depleted T cells, or PBMCs provided the cDNA or gDNA that served as material.

After removal of 0 bases from V and 5 bases from J, the junction contained 5 bases not matched to a gene. Germline V lookup: CDR1 SGHRS, CDR2 YFSETQ. CDR3 length: 16 residues. This clonotype was obtained from a man aged 60 to 75 with active or convalescent COVID-19. The chain is built from TRBV5-1 and TRBJ2-2; TRBD2 matches 9 bases. The specimen was peripheral blood. The CDR3 sequence: CASSLDSGSGTGELFF. The CDR3 DNA sequence: TGCGCCAGCAGCTTGGATAGCGGGAGTGGGACCGGGGAGCTGTTTTTT.